What follows describes a single T cell receptor beta chain. Reverse transcription of about 0.45 to 1 ug RNA was performed with random hexamers. One entry per CDR3 protein results from TCRdb running MiXCR on the immunoSEQ multiplex PCR reads. The sample shows roughly 140,000 distinct CDR3 sequences, approximately 95% of them seen only once. The sample comes from a study of CD8 T cells in Susac syndrome. Germline V lookup: CDR1 LGHNT, CDR2 FRNRAP. With 2 bases removed from V and 2 bases from J, the gap between germline ends came to 5 bases. The CDR3 contains 13 residues. The genes are TRBV12-5 and TRBJ2-3; the D is unclear. The receptor's source is a human donor with Susac syndrome. The material sequenced was CD4+ T cells from PBMCs. The CDR3 DNA is TGTGCTAGTGGTTTGTCTTACACAGATACGCAGTATTTT. It yields the protein CASGLSYTDTQYF.